The T cell receptor (beta chain) under discussion was sequenced for a study of T-cell reconstitution after alpha-beta-depleted transplantation in children. As concerns this clonotype: A junction boundary mismatches the germline segment, possibly from a read error.

Unique molecular identifiers were used in preparing the TCRbeta library. One entry per CDR3 protein, called by TCRdb with MiXCR from the PCR reads. The sample yields about 400,000 distinct CDR3 sequences, around 15% seen once. The CDR3 totals 13 residues. This sequence joins TRBV12-3 or TRBV12-4 and TRBJ1-2; perhaps TRBD1 as D (6 bases). This receptor was obtained from a boy less than two years old who had a stem cell transplant for Wiskott-Aldrich syndrome, so the T cells may come from the graft donor. The sequencing here drew on PBMCs, mostly from graft donor cells, taken 360 days after TCRalphabeta/CD19-depleted stem cell transplant. The CDR3 protein is CASRLGRGRDYTF. CDR3 in DNA: TGTGCCAGCAGGTTAGGCCGGGGGCGCGACTACACCTTC.